This T cell receptor (beta chain) appears in the sequencing data of a study of shared clonotypes between healthy human individuals. CDR1 is SGHDN, CDR2 FVKESK, per germline. V dropped 3 bases and J dropped 4 bases, with 9 bases sitting between them. The CDR3 covers 13 residues. TCRdb's copy holds only in-frame clones and misses some; the assay was immunoSEQ multiplex PCR. The sample contains roughly 300,000 clones, about 73% of which appear only once. J is TRBJ1-2 and V is TRBV14; D gene unclear. The receptor was isolated from a man aged 25-40 years in good health. Sequencing input: memory CD4+ T cells sorted from blood. Subset indicated: CD45RA-negative fraction. Here the CDR3 reads CASSHPSGYGYTF. The CDR3 region has the DNA TGTGCCAGCAGCCATCCCTCGGGCTATGGCTACACCTTC.